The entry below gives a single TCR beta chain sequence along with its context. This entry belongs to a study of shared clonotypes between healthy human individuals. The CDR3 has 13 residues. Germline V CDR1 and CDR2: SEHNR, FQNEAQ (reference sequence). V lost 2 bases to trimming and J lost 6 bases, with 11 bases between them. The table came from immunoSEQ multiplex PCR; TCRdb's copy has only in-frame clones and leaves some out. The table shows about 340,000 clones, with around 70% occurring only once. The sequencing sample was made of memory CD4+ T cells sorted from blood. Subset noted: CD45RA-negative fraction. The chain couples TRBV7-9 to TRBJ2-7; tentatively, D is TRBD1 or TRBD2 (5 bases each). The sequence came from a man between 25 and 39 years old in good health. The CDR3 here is CASSLMAGSEQYF. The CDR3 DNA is TGTGCCAGCAGCTTAATGGCAGGGAGCGAGCAGTACTTC.